What follows describes a single TCR beta chain. Antigen specificity is unknown. The data originate from a study of siplizumab effects on memory and regulatory T cells. Study findings and constraints: Naive T cells were seemingly more diverse than memory cells, and major contributions to the alloresponse seemed to be made by them. Mappable alloreactive CD4+ clones averaged around 74% Treg-derived with siplizumab versus 26.9% in controls. In the presence of siplizumab, alloreactive sequences traceable to unstimulated CD4+ memory cells were significantly reduced.

The assay covered about 10^5 TCR templates per sample. Repertoires were generated with immunoSEQ multiplex PCR, while TCRdb's copy carries only in-frame clones and drops some. The sample contains about 91,000 clones, more than 95% of which appear only once. CDR3 length: 15 amino acids. Per germline, CDR1 ENHRY and CDR2 SYGVKD. Trimming removed 1 base from V and 8 bases from J; junction bases left unmatched: 5. V is TRBV10-3 and J is TRBJ1-4, with 9 nucleotides matching TRBD1. The sample taken for sequencing was naive CD4+ T cells sorted from blood. The sequence was collected from a human donor in good health. CDR3: CAISELQGAEEKLFF. The CDR3 region has the DNA TGTGCCATCAGTGAGTTACAGGGGGCAGAGGAAAAACTGTTTTTT.